This entry is about one T cell receptor beta chain. Treatment here: preoperative locoregional IRX-2 cytokine immunotherapy. This phase Ib study tested locoregional IRX-2 cytokine immunotherapy given before surgery. This specimen belongs to a study of preoperative IRX-2 immunotherapy in early breast cancer. Assay: immunoSEQ multiplex PCR; the TCRdb copy retains only in-frame clones and omits some. This table holds more than 20,000 clones, 70% to 90% found once. Germline-derived CDR1 and CDR2 are LNHDA and SQIVND (reference sequence). V trimming: 3 bases; J trimming: 2 bases; junction bases outside the gene matches: 7. The CDR3 has 16 residues.

The chain uses TRBV19 and TRBJ1-5, with 7 bases fitting TRBD1. This receptor was taken from a human donor with breast cancer. Sequencing used tumor tissue, obtained after IRX-2 immunotherapy. Written as DNA, the CDR3 is TGTGCCAGTAGTATCACAGGGGCGAGGGGCAATCAGCCCCAGCATTTT. It is translated as CASSITGARGNQPQHF. Together with reference TRBV19 and TRBJ1-5, the CDR3 gives the full variable domain: DGGITQSPKYLFRKEGQNVTLSCEQNLNHDAMYWYRQDPGQGLRLIYYSQIVNDFQKGDIAEGYSVSREKKESFPLTVTSAQKNPTAFYLCASSITGARGNQPQHFGDGTRLSIL.